A selection of T cell receptor beta chains follows, all from one sample in a study of blood T cell repertoires in COVID-19. Here immunoSEQ multiplex PCR was the method, and the copy in TCRdb shows in-frame clones only, minus some. The sample lists roughly 200,000 clones, roughly 85% occurring once. Material for sequencing was PBMCs or T cells enriched from blood (not recorded which). Receptors originate from a woman aged 40-49 years with acute COVID-19. The CDR3 runs from the conserved cysteine through the conserved F or W. A D gene is named only where the DNA matches it firmly. Size values are once, few and many counts, or a class for expanded clones, and some rows have none.

clone_size cdr3_length d_call j_call v_call cdr3_aa cdr3_nt
- 11 TRBD2 TRBJ2-3 TRBV2 CAIQGLATQYF TGTGCCATCCAAGGACTAGCCACGCAGTATTTT
few 14 - TRBJ1-1 TRBV9 CASSVQGSNTEAFF TGTGCCAGCAGCGTTCAGGGCTCGAACACTGAAGCTTTCTTT
few 12 - TRBJ2-2 TRBV2 CASSVSVGELFF TGTGCCAGCAGTGTGAGCGTAGGGGAGCTGTTTTTT
- 13 - TRBJ1-2 TRBV29-1 CSVRDITNYGYTF TGCAGCGTTAGGGACATTACTAACTATGGCTACACCTTC
- 13 - TRBJ1-1 TRBV7-2 CASSLLRDTEAFF TGTGCCAGCAGCTTACTCAGGGACACTGAAGCTTTCTTT
- 14 - TRBJ2-7 TRBV29-1 CSVELQASSYEQYF TGCAGCGTTGAGTTGCAGGCCAGCTCCTACGAGCAGTACTTC
- 17 TRBD2 TRBJ2-5 TRBV4-1 CASSQGSGAWYQETQYF TGCGCCAGCAGCCAAGGTAGCGGGGCATGGTACCAAGAGACCCAGTACTTC
- 13 - TRBJ2-1 TRBV12-3/TRBV12-4 CASSPRGYNEQFF TGTGCCAGCAGCCCCCGGGGCTACAATGAGCAGTTCTTC
- 15 TRBD2 TRBJ2-1 TRBV7-2 CASISGGATEDEQFF TGTGCCAGCATCAGCGGGGGGGCGACCGAGGATGAGCAGTTCTTC
once 13 - TRBJ2-7 TRBV5-6 CASSLTGLGEQYF TGTGCCAGCAGCTTGACGGGGTTAGGGGAGCAGTACTTC
- 13 TRBD1 TRBJ1-5 TRBV11-2 CASSSPGDRAQHF TGTGCCAGCAGCTCGCCGGGGGACAGGGCCCAGCATTTT
few 15 - TRBJ2-2 TRBV30 CAWANGGPGTGELFF TGTGCCTGGGCTAATGGTGGGCCCGGCACCGGGGAGCTGTTTTTT
once 13 - TRBJ1-5 TRBV5-4 CASSLQGYQPQHF TGTGCCAGCAGTTTACAGGGCTATCAGCCCCAGCATTTT